This T cell receptor beta chain was found in a study of blood T cell repertoires in COVID-19 (TCRdb year 2020). Study-level background: Collaborator samples came from the United States, Italy and Spain and covered acute and convalescent phases of COVID-19. Samples were obtained from the ongoing ImmuneRACE study (first 160 participants) and from over a thousand subjects provided by 6 global collaborators. The prospective study material was composed of cDNA or gDNA derived from T cells, B-cell-depleted T cells, or PBMCs. The dataset comprised deeply sampled blood TCRbeta repertoires from subjects exposed to, actively infected with, or recovered from COVID-19. HLA class I and class II types, where available, came from metadata supplied by the sample provider rather than from assay-based typing. The repertoires were made available in a free public database intended to serve as a resource for research on the immune response to SARS-CoV-2. The sample metadata nearly always contained a de-identified subject ID, COVID-19 status, age in years and sex.

On this clone itself: This receptor's antigen is unknown. No clone much larger than this one lies a single base away; base qualities are absent.

On the study overall, not on this receptor specifically: The quantity of clinical and demographic metadata differed by source and by participant and was supplied without curation.

Sequences SEHNR (CDR1) and FQNEAQ (CDR2) are obtained from the germline V gene (reference sequence). Between the V and J ends, shortened by 7 bases and 3 bases respectively, the junction contains 7 bases. Reading from cysteine to phenylalanine, the CDR3 counts 12 amino acids. The retained sequence is limited to the CDR3, 36 bases, with the frame set at the first base. TCRbeta CDR3 regions were amplified from genomic DNA by means of the immunoSEQ Assay, a bias-controlled multiplex PCR. The authors' analysis ran thus. Within the assay, amplification of reference gene primers was used to estimate how many nucleated cells each sample contained. To quantify the absolute abundance of each unique TCRbeta CDR3 rearrangement, sequence reads were collapsed and filtered. For each sample, productive Simpson clonality was calculated by taking the square root of Simpson's diversity index across productive rearrangements. Drawn from immuneACCESS, this table holds only the in-frame rearrangements with V and J called that TCRdb kept. Clones are partly lost; checked studies trace under half to an unresolved V gene and leave the rest unexplained. The V and J calls and clone size come from that table; D and trimming were worked out from the DNA. The sample table holds roughly 100,000 clones, of which roughly nine tenths were seen once. The ten top clones hold roughly 5.6% of the sample.

Each collaborating institution followed its own protocols to collect whole blood in K2EDTA tubes. For TCRbeta analysis, collaborators shipped samples in one of three forms: frozen whole blood, isolated PBMCs, or DNA extracted from either of those sample types. The TCR comes from a human donor in a cohort sampled during active COVID-19. The sequenced material came from peripheral blood. This sequence uses TRBV7-9 and TRBJ2-1, and perhaps TRBD2 as D gene, on 5 matching bases. CDR3 region: CASTAGYNEQFF. The nucleotides read TGTGCCAGCACCGCGGGCTACAATGAGCAGTTCTTC.